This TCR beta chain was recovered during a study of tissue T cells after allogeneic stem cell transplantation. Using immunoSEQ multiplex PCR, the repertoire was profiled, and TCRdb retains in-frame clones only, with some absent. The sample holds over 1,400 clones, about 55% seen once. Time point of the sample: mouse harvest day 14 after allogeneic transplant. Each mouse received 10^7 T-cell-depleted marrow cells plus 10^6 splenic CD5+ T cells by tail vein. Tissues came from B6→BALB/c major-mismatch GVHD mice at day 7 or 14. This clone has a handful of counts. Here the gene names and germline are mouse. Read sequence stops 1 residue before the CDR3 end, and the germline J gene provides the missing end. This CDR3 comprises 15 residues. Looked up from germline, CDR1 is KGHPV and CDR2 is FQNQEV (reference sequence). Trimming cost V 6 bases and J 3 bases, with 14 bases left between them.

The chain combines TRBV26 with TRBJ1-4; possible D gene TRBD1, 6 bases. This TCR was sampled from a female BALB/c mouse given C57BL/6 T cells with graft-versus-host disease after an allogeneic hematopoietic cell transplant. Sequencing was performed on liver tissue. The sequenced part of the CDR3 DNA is TGTGCCAGCAGCCCCAGGCCAGGGGCCAACGAAAGATTATTT. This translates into CASSPRPGANERLF. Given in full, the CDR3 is CASSPRPGANERLFF.